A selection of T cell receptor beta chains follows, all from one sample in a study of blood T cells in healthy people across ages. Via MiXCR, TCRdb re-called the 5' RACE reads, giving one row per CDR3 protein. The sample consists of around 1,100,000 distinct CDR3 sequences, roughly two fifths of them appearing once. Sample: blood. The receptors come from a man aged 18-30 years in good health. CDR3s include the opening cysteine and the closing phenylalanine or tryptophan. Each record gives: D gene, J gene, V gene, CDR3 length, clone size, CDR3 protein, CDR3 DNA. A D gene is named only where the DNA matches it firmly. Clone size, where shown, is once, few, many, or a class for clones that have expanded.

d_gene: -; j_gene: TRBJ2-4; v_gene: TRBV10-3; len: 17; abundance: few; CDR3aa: CAISEPGTPLVKNIQYF; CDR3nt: TGTGCCATCAGTGAGCCCGGGACACCACTCGTCAAAAACATTCAGTACTTC
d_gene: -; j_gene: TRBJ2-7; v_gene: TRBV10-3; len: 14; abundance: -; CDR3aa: CAISEDSHYNEQYF; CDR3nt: TGTGCCATCAGTGAGGACAGCCACTACAATGAGCAGTACTTC
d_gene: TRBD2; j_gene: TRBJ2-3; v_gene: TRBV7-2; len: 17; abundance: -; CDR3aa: CASSLVLAGGNRGTQYF; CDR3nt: TGTGCCAGCAGTCTAGTCCTAGCGGGAGGTAATCGGGGTACGCAGTATTTT
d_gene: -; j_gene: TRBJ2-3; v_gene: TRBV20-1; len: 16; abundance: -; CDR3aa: CSASRGGISGTDTQYF; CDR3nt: TGCAGTGCTAGCAGGGGGGGGATTTCGGGCACAGATACGCAGTATTTT
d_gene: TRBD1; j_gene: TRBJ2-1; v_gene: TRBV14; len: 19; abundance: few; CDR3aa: CASSQVPGTGGSIYNEQFF; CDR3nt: TGTGCCAGCAGCCAAGTCCCGGGGACAGGGGGCTCTATTTACAATGAGCAGTTCTTC
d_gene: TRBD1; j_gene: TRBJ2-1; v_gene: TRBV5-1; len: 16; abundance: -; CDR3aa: CASSRQPGQGNDEQFF; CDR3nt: TGCGCCAGCAGCCGACAACCGGGACAGGGTAACGATGAGCAGTTCTTC
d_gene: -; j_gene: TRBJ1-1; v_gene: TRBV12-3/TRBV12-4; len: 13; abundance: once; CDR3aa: CASTTGVPTEAFF; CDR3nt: TGTGCCAGCACCACCGGGGTCCCCACTGAAGCTTTCTTT
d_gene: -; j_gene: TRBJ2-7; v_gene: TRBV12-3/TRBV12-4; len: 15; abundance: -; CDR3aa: CASSLRGAVYNEQYF; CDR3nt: TGTGCCAGCAGTTTAAGGGGGGCCGTGTACAATGAGCAGTACTTC
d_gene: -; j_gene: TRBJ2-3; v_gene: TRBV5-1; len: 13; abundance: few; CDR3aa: CASSWSSTDTQYF; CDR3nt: TGCGCCAGCAGCTGGAGTAGCACAGATACGCAGTATTTT
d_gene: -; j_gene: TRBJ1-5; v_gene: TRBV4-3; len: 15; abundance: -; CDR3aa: CASSQDGSEDQPQHF; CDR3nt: TGCGCCAGCAGCCAGGATGGATCCGAGGATCAGCCCCAGCATTTT
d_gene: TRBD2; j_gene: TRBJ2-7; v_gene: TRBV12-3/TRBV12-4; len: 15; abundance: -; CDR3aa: CASSLSSGGADEQYF; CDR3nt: TGTGCCAGCAGTTTATCCAGCGGGGGGGCAGATGAGCAGTACTTC
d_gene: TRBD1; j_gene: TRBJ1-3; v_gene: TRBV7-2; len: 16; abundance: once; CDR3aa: CASSPWDRASGNTIYF; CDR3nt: TGTGCCAGCAGCCCCTGGGACAGGGCCTCTGGAAACACCATATATTTT
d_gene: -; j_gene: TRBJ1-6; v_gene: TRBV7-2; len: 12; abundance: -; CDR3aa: CASSPRNSPLHF; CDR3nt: TGTGCCAGCAGCCCCAGGAATTCACCCCTCCACTTT
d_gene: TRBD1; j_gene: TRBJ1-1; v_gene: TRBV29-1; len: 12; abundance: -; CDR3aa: CSALTGGSEAFF; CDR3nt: TGCAGCGCCCTAACAGGGGGGAGTGAAGCTTTCTTT
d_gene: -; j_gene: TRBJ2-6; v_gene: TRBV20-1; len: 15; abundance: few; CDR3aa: CSARVRSSGANVLTF; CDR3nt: TGCAGTGCTAGAGTTAGGAGCTCTGGGGCCAACGTCCTGACTTTC
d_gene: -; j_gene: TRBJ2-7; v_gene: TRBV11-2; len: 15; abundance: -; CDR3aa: CASSLDWGGTYEQYF; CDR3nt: TGTGCCAGCAGCTTAGATTGGGGCGGAACCTACGAGCAGTACTTC
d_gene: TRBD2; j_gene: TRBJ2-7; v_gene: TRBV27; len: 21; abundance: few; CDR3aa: CASSLYPRSPRTSGDNYEQYF; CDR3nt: TGTGCCAGCAGTTTATACCCCAGATCCCCCAGGACTAGCGGGGATAACTACGAGCAGTACTTC
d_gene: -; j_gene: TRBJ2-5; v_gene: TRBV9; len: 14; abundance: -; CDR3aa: CASSGSALGETQYF; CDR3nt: TGTGCCAGCAGCGGGTCCGCGCTGGGGGAGACCCAGTACTTC
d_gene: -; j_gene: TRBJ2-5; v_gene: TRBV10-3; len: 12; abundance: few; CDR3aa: CAISALLGEQYF; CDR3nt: TGTGCCATCAGTGCCCTTTTGGGTGAGCAGTACTTC
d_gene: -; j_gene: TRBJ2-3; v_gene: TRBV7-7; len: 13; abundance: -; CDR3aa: CASSTSSPDTQYF; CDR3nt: TGTGCTAGCAGCACTTCTTCCCCAGATACGCAGTATTTT
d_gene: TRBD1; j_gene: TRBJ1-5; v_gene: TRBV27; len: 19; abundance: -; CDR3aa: CASSALPGTGVRGNQPQHF; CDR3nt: TGTGCCAGCAGTGCCTTACCCGGGACAGGGGTCAGGGGCAATCAGCCCCAGCATTTT
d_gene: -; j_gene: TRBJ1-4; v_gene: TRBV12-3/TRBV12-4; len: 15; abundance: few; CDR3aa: CASSLGGSANEKLFF; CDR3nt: TGTGCCAGCAGTCTCGGGGGGTCCGCTAATGAAAAACTGTTTTTT
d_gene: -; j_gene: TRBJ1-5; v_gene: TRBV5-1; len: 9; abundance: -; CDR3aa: CASTLAQHF; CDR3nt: TGCGCCAGCACCCTGGCCCAGCATTTT
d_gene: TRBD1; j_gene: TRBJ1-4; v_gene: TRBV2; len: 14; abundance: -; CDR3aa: CASEFQGAREKLFF; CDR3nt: TGTGCCAGCGAATTCCAGGGGGCACGTGAAAAACTGTTTTTT
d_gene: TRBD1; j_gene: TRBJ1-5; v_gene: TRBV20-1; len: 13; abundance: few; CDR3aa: CSAFGQGDQPQHF; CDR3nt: TGCAGTGCCTTTGGACAGGGAGATCAGCCCCAGCATTTT
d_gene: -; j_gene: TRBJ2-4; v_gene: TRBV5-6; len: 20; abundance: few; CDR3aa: CASSLATCKCRDPAKNIQYF; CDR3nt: TGTGCCAGCAGCTTGGCCACATGCAAATGCAGGGATCCAGCCAAAAACATTCAGTACTTC
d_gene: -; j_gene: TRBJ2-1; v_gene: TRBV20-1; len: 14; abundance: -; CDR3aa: CSARPGLQGNEQFF; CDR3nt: TGCAGTGCTAGACCGGGCCTGCAAGGCAATGAGCAGTTCTTC
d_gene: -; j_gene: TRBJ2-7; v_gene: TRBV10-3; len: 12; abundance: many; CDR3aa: CATSDSSYEQYF; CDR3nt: TGTGCCACCTCGGACAGTTCCTACGAGCAGTACTTC
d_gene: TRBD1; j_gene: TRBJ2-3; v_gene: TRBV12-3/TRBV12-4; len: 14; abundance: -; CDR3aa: CASRYGTGEDTQYF; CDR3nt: TGTGCCAGCAGATACGGGACAGGGGAAGATACGCAGTATTTT
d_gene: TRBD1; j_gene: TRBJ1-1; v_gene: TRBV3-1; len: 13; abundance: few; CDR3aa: CASKTGSSAEAFF; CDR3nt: TGTGCCAGCAAGACAGGGAGTAGCGCTGAAGCTTTCTTT
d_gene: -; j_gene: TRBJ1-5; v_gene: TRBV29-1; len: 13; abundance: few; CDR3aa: CSVGGMGDQPQHF; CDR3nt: TGCAGCGTTGGGGGAATGGGGGATCAGCCCCAGCATTTT
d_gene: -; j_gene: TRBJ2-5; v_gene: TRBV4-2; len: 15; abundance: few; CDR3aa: CASSPTVAVGHEQYF; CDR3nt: TGTGCCAGCAGCCCGACTGTAGCGGTAGGTCATGAGCAGTACTTC
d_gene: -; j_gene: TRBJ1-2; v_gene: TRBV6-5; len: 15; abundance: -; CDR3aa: CASSYEGVPIYGYTF; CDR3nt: TGTGCCAGCAGTTATGAGGGGGTCCCCATCTATGGCTACACCTTC
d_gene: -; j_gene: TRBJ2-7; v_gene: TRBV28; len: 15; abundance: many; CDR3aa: CATCGIGRCSYEQYF; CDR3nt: TGTGCCACGTGCGGGATTGGCCGCTGCTCCTACGAGCAGTACTTC
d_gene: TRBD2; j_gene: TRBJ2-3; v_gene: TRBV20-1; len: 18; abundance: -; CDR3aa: CSARDRSGRGGPPDTQYF; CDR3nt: TGCAGTGCTAGAGATCGATCCGGGCGGGGGGGCCCCCCAGATACGCAGTATTTT
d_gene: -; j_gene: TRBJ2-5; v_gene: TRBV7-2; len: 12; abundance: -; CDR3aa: CASSQRSETQYF; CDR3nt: TGTGCCAGCAGTCAACGGTCGGAGACCCAGTACTTC
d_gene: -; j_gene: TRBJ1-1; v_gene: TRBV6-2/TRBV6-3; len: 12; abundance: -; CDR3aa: CASTEANTEAFF; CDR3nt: TGTGCCAGCACGGAGGCGAACACTGAAGCTTTCTTT
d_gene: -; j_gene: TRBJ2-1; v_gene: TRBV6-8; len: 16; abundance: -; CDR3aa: CASRKANGGPYNEQFF; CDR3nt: TGTGCCAGCCGTAAAGCTAACGGCGGACCATACAATGAGCAGTTCTTC
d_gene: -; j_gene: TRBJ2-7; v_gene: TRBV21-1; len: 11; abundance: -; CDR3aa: CAQTGSYEQYF; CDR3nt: TGTGCACAAACGGGAAGCTACGAGCAGTACTTC
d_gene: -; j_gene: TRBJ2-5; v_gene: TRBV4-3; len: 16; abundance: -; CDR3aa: CASSQDNARAGGTQYF; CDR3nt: TGCGCCAGCAGCCAAGATAACGCCAGGGCAGGAGGGACCCAGTACTTC
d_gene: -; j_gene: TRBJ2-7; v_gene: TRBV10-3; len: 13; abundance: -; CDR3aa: CAIRGAASYEQYF; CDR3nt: TGTGCCATAAGGGGCGCAGCCTCCTACGAGCAGTACTTC
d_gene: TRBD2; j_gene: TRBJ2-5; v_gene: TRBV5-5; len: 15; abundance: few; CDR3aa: CASSISGARRETQYF; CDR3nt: TGTGCCAGCAGCATTAGCGGGGCCCGCCGGGAGACCCAGTACTTC
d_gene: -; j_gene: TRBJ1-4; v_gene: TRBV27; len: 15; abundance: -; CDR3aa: CASSKADSSLGKLFF; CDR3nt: TGTGCCAGCAGCAAGGCGGACAGTTCTTTAGGAAAACTGTTTTTT
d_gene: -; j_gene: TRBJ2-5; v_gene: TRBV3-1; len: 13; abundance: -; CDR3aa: CASSQDTSGEQYF; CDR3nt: TGTGCCAGCAGCCAAGATACGTCGGGGGAGCAGTACTTC
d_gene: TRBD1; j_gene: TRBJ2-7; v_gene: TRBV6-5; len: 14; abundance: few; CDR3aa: CASSPGTEVYEQYF; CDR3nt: TGTGCCAGCAGCCCCGGGACAGAAGTTTACGAGCAGTACTTC
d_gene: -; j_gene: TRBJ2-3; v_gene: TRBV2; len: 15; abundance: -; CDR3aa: CASRNTRGFTDTQYF; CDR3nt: TGTGCCAGCAGGAACACACGGGGCTTCACAGATACGCAGTATTTT
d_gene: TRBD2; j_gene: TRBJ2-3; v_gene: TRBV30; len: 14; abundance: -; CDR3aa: CAWDVAGVADTQYF; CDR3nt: TGTGCCTGGGACGTCGCGGGGGTTGCAGATACGCAGTATTTT
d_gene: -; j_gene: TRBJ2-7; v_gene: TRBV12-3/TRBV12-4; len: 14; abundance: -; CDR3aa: CASSVPGPAGEQYF; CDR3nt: TGTGCCAGCAGTGTCCCAGGTCCCGCCGGCGAGCAGTACTTC